This TCR beta chain derives from a study of cytomegalovirus exposure and HLA in healthy donors. This CDR3 comprises 15 residues. The germline V gene encodes CDR1 MDHEN and CDR2 SYDVKM. V lost 5 bases, J lost 4 bases, and 8 bases stayed unmatched. As regards this clone: Its specificity is unknown.

The study's findings and limits: Later genetic work tied a missense DCLRE1C variant to beta-chain V and J trimming. The study found most TCR sequences rare, yet found some public TCRs in many donors.

The primer mix had 60 Vbeta and 13 Jbeta primers. Method: immunoSEQ multiplex PCR; TCRdb's copy keeps in-frame clones and lacks some. The sample carries some 150,000 clones, 62% recorded once. The sequence was collected from a man in his forties or fifties in good health and CMV-seronegative. The V and J genes are TRBV28 and TRBJ1-2, with TRBD1 matching 9 bases. What was sequenced was PBMCs. In nucleotides, the CDR3 is TGTGCCAGCAGTCCCCGGGACAGGGAGATCTATGGCTACACCTTC. Translation: CASSPRDREIYGYTF.